Listed below are T cell receptor beta chains from one sample, sequenced in a study of follicular helper T cells after annual influenza vaccination. Libraries were prepared by immunoSEQ multiplex PCR; TCRdb keeps only in-frame clonotypes and omits some of them. The sample comprises approximately 15,000 clones, more than 65% of which are singletons, and 0.35% to 0.55% rests with the top ten. The sample was CXCR5- memory CD4+ T cells sorted from blood, taken on the day of influenza vaccination. These receptors originate from an adult who received the influenza vaccine. Each CDR3 is given with its conserved first and last residue. The D gene is left open where the match is weak. Size values are once, few and many counts, or a class for expanded clones, and some rows have none.

J gene | clone size | V gene | D gene | CDR3 length | CDR3 DNA | CDR3 protein
TRBJ2-1 | - | TRBV15 | - | 12 | TGTGCCACCAGAACATCCTACAATGAGCAGTTCTTC | CATRTSYNEQFF
TRBJ1-2 | - | TRBV7-2 | - | 17 | TGTGCCAGCAGCACCCTGTTGGGCGGGGGCAATAACTATGGCTACACCTTC | CASSTLLGGGNNYGYTF
TRBJ1-2 | few | TRBV18 | - | 13 | TGTGCCAGCTCACCCTCACAGGAGTATGGCTACACCTTC | CASSPSQEYGYTF
TRBJ1-4 | once | TRBV5-4 | TRBD1 | 16 | TGTGCCAGCAGCAAGGGCACAGGGGATGACGGAGAAAAACTGTTTTTT | CASSKGTGDDGEKLFF
TRBJ2-1 | - | TRBV28 | - | 17 | TGTGCCAGCACCTCTTGGGGTGGCGGGCCTTCCTACAATGAGCAGTTCTTC | CASTSWGGGPSYNEQFF
TRBJ2-3 | - | TRBV5-6 | - | 16 | TGTGCCAGCAGCTTGGAGTTCGCCGTTCCCACAGATACGCAGTATTTT | CASSLEFAVPTDTQYF
TRBJ2-1 | - | TRBV18 | - | 12 | TGTGCCAGCTCACCGTTCGGCAATGAGCAGTTCTTC | CASSPFGNEQFF
TRBJ2-2 | - | TRBV7-2 | TRBD2 | 16 | TGTGCCAGCAGCTCAAATAGCGGGCGAAACACCGGGGAGCTGTTTTTT | CASSSNSGRNTGELFF
TRBJ2-1 | - | TRBV21-1 | - | 15 | TGTGCCAGCAGCAAAAGACAGCTCTCCTACAATGAGCAGTTCTTC | CASSKRQLSYNEQFF
TRBJ1-1 | - | TRBV7-2 | - | 15 | TGTGCCAGCAGCTTCGTTCCGAACTCGAACACTGAAGCTTTCTTT | CASSFVPNSNTEAFF
TRBJ1-2 | few | TRBV6-5 | - | 13 | TGTGCCAGCAGTAGGGACAAGATCTATGGCTACACCTTC | CASSRDKIYGYTF
TRBJ1-1 | - | TRBV2 | - | 14 | TGTGCCAGCTCTTACAGTTTCATGAACACTGAAGCTTTCTTT | CASSYSFMNTEAFF
TRBJ1-6 | - | TRBV7-2 | - | 12 | TGTGCCAGCAGCTTAGGCGGGTCACCCCTCCACTTT | CASSLGGSPLHF
TRBJ1-5 | - | TRBV5-1 | - | 13 | TGCGCCAGCAGCCCAACAGCTGATCAGCCCCAGCATTTT | CASSPTADQPQHF
TRBJ1-6 | - | TRBV27 | - | 16 | TGTGCCAGCAGTTTATCGACCGCGGGGAGGGTGCGCACCCTCCACTTT | CASSLSTAGRVRTLHF
TRBJ1-2 | - | TRBV18 | TRBD1 | 15 | TGTGCCAGCTCGTACGCCCCTACTACAGGGGATGGCTACACCTTC | CASSYAPTTGDGYTF
TRBJ1-4 | once | TRBV7-9 | TRBD1 | 14 | TGTGCCAGCAGCTTAACCCAGGGGGGAGAAAAACTGTTTTTT | CASSLTQGGEKLFF
TRBJ1-5 | - | TRBV6-4 | - | 15 | TGTGCCAGCAAGTTCCTCACTCCGTCGTGTGAGCCCCAGCATTTT | CASKFLTPSCEPQHF
TRBJ1-1 | - | TRBV7-6 | - | 14 | TGTGCCAGCAGCTCCCGCCAGGGCCACACTGAAGCTTTCTTT | CASSSRQGHTEAFF
TRBJ2-2 | - | TRBV9 | TRBD2 | 18 | TGTGCCAGCAGCGAGCGACTAGCGGGGGCCTTGAACACCGGGGAGCTGTTTTTT | CASSERLAGALNTGELFF
TRBJ2-1 | - | TRBV7-2 | TRBD2 | 15 | TGTGCCAGCAGCTTAAGGACGGGGGGGTACAATGAGCAGTTCTTC | CASSLRTGGYNEQFF
TRBJ2-1 | - | TRBV7-9 | TRBD2 | 12 | TGTGCCAGCAGCTCTGGGGGGGTTGAGCAGTTCTTC | CASSSGGVEQFF
TRBJ1-6 | - | TRBV28 | - | 14 | TGTGCCAGCAGTCCCGGACAGAGTAATTCACCCCTCCACTTT | CASSPGQSNSPLHF
TRBJ1-3 | few | TRBV5-6 | - | 12 | TGTGCCAGCAGCTTGAAGCGAAACACCATATATTTT | CASSLKRNTIYF
TRBJ2-1 | - | TRBV21-1 | - | 14 | TGTGCCAGCAGCAATGGTATTAGATTCAATGAGCAGTTCTTC | CASSNGIRFNEQFF
TRBJ1-2 | - | TRBV30 | - | 15 | TGTGCCTGGATGCGGGGCAGGGCCCATGGCTATGGCTACACCTTC | CAWMRGRAHGYGYTF
TRBJ1-2 | once | TRBV10-3 | - | 13 | TGTGCCATCAGTGAGTCAAATGGCTATGGCTACACCTTC | CAISESNGYGYTF
TRBJ2-5 | - | TRBV5-6 | - | 17 | TGTGCCAGCAGCTTGCGTAATAGTGGGGCGGAATGGGAGACCCAGTACTTC | CASSLRNSGAEWETQYF
TRBJ1-4 | - | TRBV28 | - | 13 | TGTGCCAGGAAACAGGGCTCTAATGAAAAACTGTTTTTT | CARKQGSNEKLFF
TRBJ1-2 | - | TRBV6-5 | - | 16 | TGTGCCAGCAGTTATAGGGCGAGACAATGGGACTATGGCTACACCTTC | CASSYRARQWDYGYTF
TRBJ2-7 | few | TRBV10-1 | - | 13 | TGCGCCAGCAGACTCACGCGACAGTACGAGCAGTACTTC | CASRLTRQYEQYF
TRBJ1-2 | - | TRBV7-9 | - | 15 | TGTGCCAGCAGCTCACAGGAGAGAAGGGCCTATGGCTACACCTTC | CASSSQERRAYGYTF
TRBJ2-5 | - | TRBV7-9 | - | 13 | TGTGCCAGCAGCCCTCTTGGAGGAGAGACCCAGTACTTC | CASSPLGGETQYF
TRBJ2-5 | - | TRBV29-1 | - | 14 | TGCAGCGTTGTCCGTAGCAGCGACCAAGAGACCCAGTACTTC | CSVVRSSDQETQYF
TRBJ2-5 | - | TRBV6-5 | - | 16 | TGTGCCAGCAGTTACTCGTTGCGGGATCCTCAAGAGACCCAGTACTTC | CASSYSLRDPQETQYF
TRBJ1-1 | few | TRBV7-9 | - | 17 | TGTGCCAGCAGCCCTTCGGGGGCGCGATCCCCGAACACTGAAGCTTTCTTT | CASSPSGARSPNTEAFF
TRBJ2-2 | - | TRBV28 | - | 12 | TGTGCCAGCAGTTTGGTCACCGGGGAGCTGTTTTTT | CASSLVTGELFF
TRBJ1-2 | - | TRBV5-1 | - | 17 | TGCGCCAGCAGCAAGTTGGGAGGGACCTTAGCTAACTATGGCTACACCTTC | CASSKLGGTLANYGYTF
TRBJ2-5 | - | TRBV11-3 | - | 14 | TGTGCCAGCAGCCCCGGGGCGAGCTCGGAGACCCAGTACTTC | CASSPGASSETQYF
TRBJ2-7 | - | TRBV5-3 | - | 14 | TGTGCCAGAAGCCCGGCAGGGTTTACCTACGAGCAGTACTTC | CARSPAGFTYEQYF
TRBJ2-5 | - | TRBV5-4 | - | 14 | TGTGCCAGCAGCCCGGACCATAGCCCCTCGACCCAGTACTTC | CASSPDHSPSTQYF
TRBJ2-3 | - | TRBV7-3 | TRBD2 | 14 | TGTGCCAGCAGTGCCTCGGCGGGGGCAGATACGCAGTATTTT | CASSASAGADTQYF
TRBJ2-2 | - | TRBV7-9 | TRBD1 | 15 | TGTGCCAGCAGCCGACAGGGGGCTAACACCGGGGAGCTGTTTTTT | CASSRQGANTGELFF